What follows are 8 T cell receptor beta chains derived from one specimen sequenced in a study of human T cells and chemical hapten exposure. As to time point: pre-sensitization, week 0. Treatment specified: therapeutic diphenylcyclopropenone sensitization with weekly scalp DPC. A single record per CDR3 protein comes from TCRdb applying MiXCR to the RACE reads. The profile shows approximately 370,000 distinct CDR3 sequences, over 5% of them singletons. Sequenced here: whole blood, sampled in connection with sensitization to the hapten diphenylcyclopropenone (DPC). The receptors were sampled from a woman between 18 and 29 years old with alopecia areata. Some clones in this sample may be carry-over from other donors' samples.

This clonotype appeared many times. The J gene is TRBJ2-7, the V gene TRBV12-3 or TRBV12-4; 9 bases agree with TRBD1. This CDR3 is built from 16 residues. J was trimmed by 7 bases and V by 6 bases; bases with no gene match: 16. DNA for the CDR3: TGTGCCAGCAGCCACTCCGGGACAGGGAGTCTTTGGGAGCAGTACTTC. Translation: CASSHSGTGSLWEQYF.

The chain is built from TRBV11-1 and TRBJ2-3, with D tentatively TRBD1 (5 bases). V was cut by 4 bases and J by 0 bases, with 23 bases left in between. This CDR3 contains 19 residues. CDR1 and CDR2 (germline): SGHAT, FQDESV (reference sequence). CDR3 region: CASSSYPSVRGESTDTQYF. The CDR3 nucleotides are TGTGCCAGCAGCTCCTACCCCAGCGTAAGGGGCGAGAGCACAGATACGCAGTATTTT. Full variable domain (rest looked up from reference TRBV11-1 and TRBJ2-3): EAEVAQSPRYKITEKSQAVAFWCDPISGHATLYWYRQILGQGPELLVQFQDESVVDDSQLPKDRFSAERLKGVDSTLKIQPAELGDSAMYLCASSSYPSVRGESTDTQYFGPGTRLTVL.

This clonotype was detected many times. The chain links TRBV7-9 to TRBJ1-5; no definite D call. V was pared by 1 base and J by 6 bases, with 7 bases between. Per the germline V gene, CDR1 is SEHNR and CDR2 is FQNEAQ (reference sequence). This CDR3 comprises 13 residues. The CDR3 region is CASSLGAVQPQHF. CDR3 nucleotides: TGTGCCAGCAGCTTAGGGGCTGTTCAGCCCCAGCATTTT.

In this sample, this clonotype turned up a few times. This sequence joins TRBV9 and TRBJ1-2; 8 bases line up with TRBD1. V lost 1 base and J lost 3; bases outside the gene matches: 2. Germline V CDR1 and CDR2: SGDLS, YYNGEE. The CDR3 loop spans 14 amino acids. The CDR3 sequence: CASSVTQGDYGYTF. As DNA, the CDR3 is TGTGCCAGCAGCGTAACACAGGGGGACTATGGCTACACCTTC.

The chain joins TRBV25-1 to TRBJ1-2; TRBD1 aligns across 8 bases. V shed 5 bases, J shed 4 bases, and the junction held 3 bases outside the gene matches. Germline assignment: CDR1 MGHDK and CDR2 SYGVNS. This CDR3 has 13 residues. DNA for the CDR3: TGTGCCAGCAGTCAGGGGGCGGCCTATGGCTACACCTTC. Translation: CASSQGAAYGYTF.

This clonotype was counted only a few times. This chain joins TRBV6-2 or TRBV6-3 and TRBJ1-3, with 10 bases fitting TRBD1. J lost 0 bases, V lost 6 bases, and 5 bases had no gene match. Germline CDR1 is MNHEY and CDR2 is SVGEGT. CDR3 length: 16 amino acids. The CDR3 here is CASSRDRGDSGNTIYF. The CDR3 DNA follows: TGTGCCAGCAGCCGGGACAGGGGCGACTCTGGAAACACCATATATTTT.

The table lists this clonotype with many counts. J is TRBJ2-1 and V is TRBV9, with D uncertain. The CDR3 is 17 amino acids. The ends were cut back, 4 bases at V and 0 bases at J, with 17 bases in the middle. CDR1 and CDR2 from the germline V gene are SGDLS and YYNGEE. CDR3 sequence reads: CASSLHPGPSSYNEQFF. The CDR3 region has the DNA TGTGCCAGCAGCTTACACCCGGGTCCCAGCTCCTACAATGAGCAGTTCTTC.

This clonotype came up many times. The genes are TRBV6-5 and TRBJ2-1, with 11 bases fitting TRBD2. CDR3 length: 15 residues. CDR1 and CDR2 from the germline V gene are MNHEY and SVGAGI. The V gene end was trimmed by 3 bases and the J gene end by 6 bases; junction bases not matched to a gene: 4. The CDR3 bases are TGTGCCAGCAGTTATGAGACTAGCGGGGTCAATGAGCAGTTCTTC. This sequence encodes CASSYETSGVNEQFF.